The clone carrying this TCR beta chain has just a few counts. Its antigen is as yet unknown. This record comes from a study of identical twins. General study results and limits: Twin-shared out-of-frame alpha sequences showed excess low generation probability.

Each cDNA held unique molecular identifiers, and template switching gave it a universal primer site. TCRdb re-called the 5' RACE reads with MiXCR, one entry per CDR3 protein. The sample contains a few hundred thousand distinct CDR3 sequences, 9.6% of which appear only once. Donors uniformly comprised healthy Caucasians. CDR1 is KGHDR and CDR2 is SFDVKD in the germline V gene. This CDR3 contains 15 residues. The ends lost 4 bases at V and 6 bases at J; junction bases unmatched: 11. These data also formed part of another study, on yellow fever vaccine responses in identical twins.

Sequenced: PBMCs. This chain uses TRBV24-1 with TRBJ2-7, with 7 nucleotides matching TRBD1. This clonotype originated in a woman between 18 and 30 years old in good health. CDR3 amino acids: CATSDPRTGPFEQYF. In DNA form, the CDR3 reads TGTGCCACCAGTGACCCAAGGACAGGTCCCTTCGAGCAGTACTTC.